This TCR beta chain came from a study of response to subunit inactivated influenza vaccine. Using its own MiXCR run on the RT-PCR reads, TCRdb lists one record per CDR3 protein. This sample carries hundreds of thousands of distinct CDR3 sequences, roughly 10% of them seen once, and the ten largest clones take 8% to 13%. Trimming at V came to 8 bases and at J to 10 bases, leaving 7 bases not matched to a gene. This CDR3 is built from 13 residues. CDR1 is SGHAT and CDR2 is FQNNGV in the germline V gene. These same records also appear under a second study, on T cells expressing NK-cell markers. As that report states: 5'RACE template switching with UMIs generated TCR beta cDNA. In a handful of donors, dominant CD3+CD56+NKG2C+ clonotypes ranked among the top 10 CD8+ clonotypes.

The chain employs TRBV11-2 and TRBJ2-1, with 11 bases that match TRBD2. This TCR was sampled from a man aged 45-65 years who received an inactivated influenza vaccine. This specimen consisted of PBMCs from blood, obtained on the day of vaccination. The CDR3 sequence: CASSSGGPREQFF. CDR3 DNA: TGTGCCAGCTCTAGCGGGGGGCCTAGAGAGCAGTTCTTC.